The T cell receptor beta chain under discussion was sequenced for a study of long-term antiretroviral therapy in people with HIV. General study results and limits: Narrower CDR3 length ranges marked HIV repertoires relative to controls.

Worth noting for this clone: No antigen is known for it.

This was the immunoSEQ v3.0 assay at survey level. Assay used: immunoSEQ multiplex PCR; TCRdb lists only in-frame clones, some missing. The table has tens of thousands of clones, 84% seen once. Per germline, CDR1 MNHEY and CDR2 SVGAGI. V gave up 5 bases and J gave up 5 bases, with 19 bases separating them. CDR3 length: 15 residues. This clonotype originated in a man in his forties or fifties with HIV. The chain recombines TRBV6-5 with TRBJ2-7, with a possible D match to TRBD2 (6 bases). The sequencing used unsorted PBMCs, collected 0.5 years before starting antiretroviral therapy. For the CDR3, the DNA is TGTGCCAGCAGTAGGAGGGGTCATAAGTTGGACGAGCAGTACTTC. It yields the protein CASSRRGHKLDEQYF.